This TCR beta chain is drawn from a study of beta chain features in type 1 diabetes (dated 2018 in TCRdb). Concerning the study at large: No differences in mean age, gender distribution, total cell number or subset yield were found between patients and healthy donors. A total of 90 million to 140 million sorted cells were examined across all samples, and RNA yield correlated strongly with the number of cells per subset. The study compared TCRB repertoires of sorted circulating CD4+ T cell subsets between recently diagnosed type 1 diabetes patients and matched healthy donors. Whereas all 30 or so donors provided naive and central memory subsets, regulatory and stem cell-like memory subsets were isolated from just 8 patients and roughly 8 healthy donors. What the research found in general, with its limitations: PCR may preferentially amplify shorter templates, but because patient and control samples were amplified and corrected together, any resulting skew would affect both groups equally. In all four CD4+ subsets, TCRB CDR3 length was moderately but significantly shorter in type 1 diabetes patients. Because cDNA was sequenced instead of genomic DNA, activated cells with high expression could be over-represented, although the groups did not differ in activation or CD3 levels. Because the HLA sub-analyses included only small numbers of individuals, any influence of HLA type on TCRB rearrangement was left unresolved. At VDJ recombination sites, type 1 diabetes patients had fewer insertions and more deleted nucleotides, which implies abnormalities in thymic rearrangement. Naive, central memory and regulatory TCRB repertoires appeared more similar among patients than among healthy donors.

Of note for this clone: Its specific antigen is unknown. No per-base quality is available; no much larger clone lies one base away.

Each donor gave one peripheral blood draw, averaging roughly 0.11 L, which was collected into heparinised tubes. A BD FACSAria II was used to sort naive, central memory, regulatory and stem cell-like memory CD4+ T cells with a panel that included CD45RO, CCR7, CD25, CD127, CD95 and CD27. All sorted populations exceeded 98% purity. PBMCs were isolated immediately by Lymphoprep density gradient centrifugation and stained directly without culture. So that batch effects would be minimized, each experiment stained and sorted samples in pairs, pairing one healthy donor with one patient. The entire isolated RNA was reverse transcribed using the High Capacity cDNA Reverse Transcription Kit, and thus expressed TCRB transcripts were sequenced. Naive, central memory and regulatory T cell samples underwent deep immunoSEQ sequencing, averaging around 3.9 million total reads per sample. After sorted cells were lysed in RLT buffer, RNA was extracted with DNase-treated RNeasy Micro or Mini kits, with the choice depending on cell number. To prevent cross-contamination, each cell subset was processed individually, whereas patient and healthy donor samples were processed jointly. The immunoSEQ multiplex PCR was used to amplify TCRB sequences from cDNA, generating 87-bp fragments that spanned the CDR3 region. Sequencing of the amplicons was performed on the Illumina HiSeq platform. The source study handled its data this way. Synthetic template baselines were used to correct PCR bias computationally, reads within Hamming distance 2 were collapsed together, and singletons that could not be merged were discarded. By aligning reads against IMGT, V, D and J genes, CDR3 length, and insertions or deletions at six rearrangement sites were assigned. Clonotype counts were normalized to sorted cell number within each subset before computing true diversity and Gini coefficients with the tcR R package. The overlap coefficient, calculated on TCRB nucleotide sequences, was used to quantify repertoire sharing. As a proxy for the pre-selection repertoire, out-of-frame TCRB sequences from naive cells were analyzed. The table was pulled from immuneACCESS by TCRdb, which kept in-frame rearrangements only. Such tables lose some clones; where checked, under half of the loss comes from unresolved V genes, and the rest has no known cause. V and J calls and clone size come straight from that table; D and trimming were deduced from the DNA. Present in this sample are some 640,000 clones, around 15% of which were seen just once. The ten biggest clones cover roughly 0.04% of the sample.

CDR1 and CDR2 are drawn from the germline V gene: SGHTA, FQGTGA. The CDR3 goes from the cysteine to the phenylalanine over 15 residues. The sequence is cut down to CDR3 DNA, 45 bases in frame from base 1. Trimming takes 3 bases from V and 0 bases from J, and the germline ends sit 6 bases apart. This TCR was recovered from a man aged 18 to 29 with type 1 diabetes. The V and J genes are TRBV7-3 and TRBJ2-6; the D gene is possibly TRBD2, with 6 bases matching. Sequencing was carried out using naive CD4+ T cells from blood. The sample's cell subset or site label is to be understood as: true naive CD4+ T cells. The DNA sequence is as follows: TGTGCCAGCAGCTTCGGGGGCTCTGGGGCCAACGTCCTGACTTTC. This yields the protein CASSFGGSGANVLTF.